A selection of T cell receptor beta chains follows, all from one sample in a study of early T cells in non-severe SARS-CoV-2 infection. TCRdb fed the 5' RACE reads into MiXCR, producing one record per CDR3 protein. The data contain more than 35,000 distinct CDR3 sequences, 3% to 4% of them singletons. The specimen sequenced was whole blood. All receptors come from an adult who was a healthcare worker with PCR-confirmed SARS-CoV-2 infection or an uninfected control (not recorded which). CDR3s include the opening cysteine and the closing phenylalanine or tryptophan. The D gene is left open where the match is weak. Rows may omit the clone size; those that give it use once, few, many or a size class.

v_call	clone_size	j_call	cdr3_length	d_call	cdr3_aa	cdr3_nt
TRBV12-3/TRBV12-4	many	TRBJ2-1	13	.	CASSPGPYNEQFF	TGTGCCAGCAGCCCGGGACCATACAATGAGCAGTTCTTC
TRBV18	many	TRBJ1-2	19	.	CASSPSPRDTRLLSYGYTF	TGTGCCAGCTCACCAAGTCCCCGGGACACACGGCTACTATCGTATGGCTACACCTTC
TRBV7-9	.	TRBJ2-7	12	.	CASSLADYEQYF	TGTGCCAGCAGCTTAGCGGACTACGAGCAGTACTTC
TRBV24-1	few	TRBJ2-1	15	.	CATSDIFSGRNEQFF	TGTGCCACCAGTGATATCTTTAGCGGTAGAAATGAGCAGTTCTTC
TRBV4-3	.	TRBJ2-4	15	TRBD2	CASSPVAGHGDIQYF	TGCGCCAGCAGCCCCGTAGCGGGGCACGGTGACATTCAGTACTTC
TRBV4-2	many	TRBJ2-5	16	.	CASSKGPPSGQETQYF	TGTGCCAGCAGTAAGGGGCCCCCATCGGGGCAAGAGACCCAGTACTTC
TRBV27	many	TRBJ1-5	15	TRBD1	CASRETGAFNQPQHF	TGTGCCAGCAGAGAGACAGGGGCGTTCAATCAGCCCCAGCATTTT
TRBV4-1	many	TRBJ2-1	16	TRBD2	CASRETSGRDYNEQFF	TGCGCCAGCAGGGAGACTAGCGGGAGAGACTACAATGAGCAGTTCTTC
TRBV20-1	many	TRBJ1-1	17	TRBD1	CSARDGEQGARFTEAFF	TGCAGTGCTAGAGATGGGGAGCAGGGGGCTCGTTTCACTGAAGCTTTCTTT
TRBV6-2/TRBV6-3	many	TRBJ1-2	14	TRBD1	CASSSGQYNYGYTF	TGTGCCAGCAGCTCGGGACAGTACAACTATGGCTACACCTTC
TRBV7-2	.	TRBJ1-2	14	TRBD1	CASSLTRQGAGYTF	TGTGCCAGCAGCTTAACCCGGCAGGGGGCCGGCTACACCTTC
TRBV28	many	TRBJ2-7	13	.	CASSPQGSYEQYF	TGTGCCAGCAGCCCCCAGGGCTCCTACGAGCAGTACTTC
TRBV29-1	many	TRBJ1-5	13	TRBD1	CSVQTGVNQPQHF	TGCAGCGTACAAACAGGGGTTAATCAGCCCCAGCATTTT
TRBV28	many	TRBJ2-5	17	TRBD2	CASSPPLGSGNQETQYF	TGTGCCAGCAGTCCACCTTTGGGTAGCGGGAACCAAGAGACCCAGTACTTC
TRBV14	many	TRBJ1-2	15	TRBD1	CASSQDTGTGYGYTF	TGTGCCAGCAGCCAAGATACCGGGACAGGGTATGGCTACACCTTC
TRBV12-3/TRBV12-4	.	TRBJ2-3	13	.	CASSLALGNTQYF	TGTGCCAGCAGTTTAGCGCTAGGGAATACGCAGTATTTT
TRBV20-1	many	TRBJ1-2	16	TRBD1	CSARVGGTGALGSYTF	TGCAGTGCTAGAGTGGGCGGGACAGGGGCCTTAGGAAGCTACACCTTC
TRBV3-1	many	TRBJ2-2	17	TRBD2	CASSQTSTSGRAGELFF	TGTGCCAGCAGCCAAACCTCGACTAGCGGGAGGGCCGGGGAGCTGTTTTTT
TRBV6-6	many	TRBJ1-5	15	.	CASSPTGISNQPQHF	TGTGCCAGCAGCCCGACAGGTATTAGCAATCAGCCCCAGCATTTT
TRBV2	.	TRBJ2-5	13	.	CASHHNDQETQYF	TGTGCCAGCCATCACAACGACCAAGAGACCCAGTACTTC
TRBV4-2	.	TRBJ1-1	14	.	CASSASRGLTEAFF	TGTGCCAGCAGCGCAAGCCGGGGGCTCACTGAAGCTTTCTTT
TRBV5-1	.	TRBJ2-7	15	.	CASSERDLSSYEQYF	TGCGCCAGCAGCGAAAGAGACCTAAGCTCCTACGAGCAGTACTTC
TRBV24-1	many	TRBJ2-1	17	TRBD2	CATSDWTSASSYNEQFF	TGTGCCACCAGTGACTGGACTAGCGCAAGCTCCTACAATGAGCAGTTCTTC
TRBV27	medium-sized	TRBJ1-5	17	.	CASSLSPPGQGDQPQHF	TGTGCCAGCAGTTTATCCCCCCCAGGGCAGGGCGATCAGCCCCAGCATTTT
TRBV20-1	.	TRBJ2-2	15	TRBD2	CSAWLAGGKTGELFF	TGCAGTGCATGGTTAGCGGGAGGTAAAACCGGGGAGCTGTTTTTT
TRBV5-1	many	TRBJ2-3	15	.	CASSLRPDPTDTQYF	TGCGCCAGCAGCTTGAGGCCGGATCCCACAGATACGCAGTATTTT
TRBV7-2	many	TRBJ2-4	12	.	CASSLNGLIQYF	TGTGCCAGCAGCTTAAATGGGCTGATTCAGTACTTC
TRBV29-1	medium-sized	TRBJ2-3	14	TRBD1	CSSTRDRVSDTQYF	TGCAGCTCGACCCGGGACAGGGTTTCAGATACGCAGTATTTT